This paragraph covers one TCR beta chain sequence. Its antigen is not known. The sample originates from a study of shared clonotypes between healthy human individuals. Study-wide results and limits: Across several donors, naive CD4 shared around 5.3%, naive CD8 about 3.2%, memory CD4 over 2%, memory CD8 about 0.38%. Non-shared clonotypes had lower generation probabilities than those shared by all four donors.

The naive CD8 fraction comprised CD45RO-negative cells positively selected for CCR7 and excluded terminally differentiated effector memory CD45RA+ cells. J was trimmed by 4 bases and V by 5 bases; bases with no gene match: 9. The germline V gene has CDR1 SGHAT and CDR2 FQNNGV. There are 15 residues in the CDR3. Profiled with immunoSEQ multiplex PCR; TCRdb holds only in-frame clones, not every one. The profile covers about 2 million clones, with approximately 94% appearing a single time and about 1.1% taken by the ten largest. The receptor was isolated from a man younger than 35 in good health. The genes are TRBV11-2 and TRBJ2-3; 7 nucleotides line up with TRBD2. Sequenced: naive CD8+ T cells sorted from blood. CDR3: CASSTRTRGPDTQYF. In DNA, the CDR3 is TGTGCCAGCAGCACGCGGACTAGGGGCCCAGATACGCAGTATTTT.